The 9 T cell receptor beta chains listed next were all sequenced from one sample in a study of cytomegalovirus exposure and HLA in healthy donors. PCR employed 60 Vbeta and 13 Jbeta primers. Sequencing was performed with immunoSEQ multiplex PCR; in TCRdb, only in-frame clones are kept and a portion is missing. Seen here are some 90,000 clones, approximately 80% observed once, and the top ten hold about 3.8%. Sequencing was done on a sample of PBMCs. The origin of the receptors is a man aged 50 or older in good health and CMV-seronegative.

The chain carries TRBV4-1 and TRBJ1-2, with D uncertain. V dropped 1 base and J dropped 9 bases, with 9 bases sitting between them. This CDR3 has 12 amino acids. Germline values: CDR1 MGHRA, CDR2 YSYEKL. CDR3 DNA sequence: TGCGCCAGCAGCCAAGGAGTTAGTAGCTACACCTTC. Translation: CASSQGVSSYTF.

This rearrangement joins TRBV6-1 to TRBJ2-7; tentatively, D is TRBD1 (6 bases). CDR1 is MNHNS, CDR2 SASEGT, per germline. V was cut by 6 bases and J by 1 base, with 10 bases left in between. The CDR3 is made up of 13 amino acids. The CDR3 here is CASRTGPSYEQYF. CDR3 bases: TGTGCCAGCAGGACAGGTCCTTCCTACGAGCAGTACTTC.

J is TRBJ2-7 and V is TRBV29-1; the match to TRBD2 covers 13 bases. The V gene's germline CDR1 is SQVTM and CDR2 ANQGSEA. V lost 6 bases to trimming and J lost 9 bases; unmatched junction nucleotides: 20. This CDR3 spans 17 amino acids. CDR3 nucleotide sequence: TGCAGCGTAACGACTAGCGGGAGGTTAGACCCGGTGGTTGGGCAGTACTTC. This encodes CSVTTSGRLDPVVGQYF.

The chain is built from TRBV6-5 and TRBJ2-3; possibly TRBD1 for D (6 bases). V lost 2 bases and J lost 0, with 9 bases in between. This CDR3 comprises 15 residues. Germline CDR1 is MNHEY and CDR2 is SVGAGI. The CDR3 coding sequence is TGTGCCAGCAGTTACCGACAGGCCAGCACAGATACGCAGTATTTT. Its protein is CASSYRQASTDTQYF.

The rearrangement uses TRBV11-2 and TRBJ2-3; D is perhaps TRBD1 (6 bases). The V gene lost 0 bases and the J gene lost 1 base, with 11 bases spanning the gap. CDR1 is SGHAT, CDR2 FQNNGV, per germline. This CDR3 is 16 amino acids long. The CDR3 region is CASSLEWGLGTDTQYF. The CDR3 nucleotides are TGTGCCAGCAGCTTAGAGTGGGGGCTCGGCACAGATACGCAGTATTTT. The variable domain in full, with the rest retrieved from reference TRBV11-2 and TRBJ2-3, is EAGVAQSPRYKIIEKRQSVAFWCNPISGHATLYWYQQILGQGPKLLIQFQNNGVVDDSQLPKDRFSAERLKGVDSTLKIQPAKLEDSAVYLCASSLEWGLGTDTQYFGPGTRLTVL.

This chain joins TRBV5-8 and TRBJ1-1; the D gene is possibly TRBD1 (5 bases). CDR3 length equals 12 residues. The germline V gene has CDR1 SGHTS and CDR2 YDEGEE. Trimming pared 4 bases from V and 7 bases from J, leaving 11 bases between. CDR3 sequence reads: CASSPAGLEAFF. The CDR3 DNA sequence: TGTGCCAGCAGCCCGGCGGGACTTGAAGCTTTCTTT.

The genes are TRBV2 and TRBJ2-1; 8 bases are shared with TRBD2. CDR1 and CDR2 from the germline V gene are SNHLY and FYNNEI. Losses at the gene ends were 4 bases for V and 8 bases for J; bases not matched to a gene: 4. The CDR3 spans 13 residues. The CDR3: CASSAGGTDEQFF. In nucleotides, the CDR3 is TGTGCCAGCAGTGCGGGAGGGACGGATGAGCAGTTCTTC.

This clone was detected a few times. J is TRBJ1-5 and V is TRBV6-6; no clear D gene. The CDR3 has 14 amino acids. The V and J ends lost 0 bases and 1 base respectively, with 4 bases between them. Germline V gene data show CDR1 as MNHNY and CDR2 as SVGAGI (reference sequence). CDR3 sequence: CASSYSASNQPQHF. DNA for the CDR3: TGTGCCAGCAGTTACTCGGCCAGCAATCAGCCCCAGCATTTT.

The chain links TRBV9 to TRBJ1-2; 9 bases match TRBD1. Germline V CDR1 and CDR2: SGDLS, YYNGEE. V shed 3 bases and J 6 bases; nucleotides not matched to a gene: 6. The CDR3 is 14 amino acids. The DNA of the CDR3 is TGTGCCAGCAGCGCCTTACAGGGGGCGGATGGCTACACCTTC. Its translation: CASSALQGADGYTF.